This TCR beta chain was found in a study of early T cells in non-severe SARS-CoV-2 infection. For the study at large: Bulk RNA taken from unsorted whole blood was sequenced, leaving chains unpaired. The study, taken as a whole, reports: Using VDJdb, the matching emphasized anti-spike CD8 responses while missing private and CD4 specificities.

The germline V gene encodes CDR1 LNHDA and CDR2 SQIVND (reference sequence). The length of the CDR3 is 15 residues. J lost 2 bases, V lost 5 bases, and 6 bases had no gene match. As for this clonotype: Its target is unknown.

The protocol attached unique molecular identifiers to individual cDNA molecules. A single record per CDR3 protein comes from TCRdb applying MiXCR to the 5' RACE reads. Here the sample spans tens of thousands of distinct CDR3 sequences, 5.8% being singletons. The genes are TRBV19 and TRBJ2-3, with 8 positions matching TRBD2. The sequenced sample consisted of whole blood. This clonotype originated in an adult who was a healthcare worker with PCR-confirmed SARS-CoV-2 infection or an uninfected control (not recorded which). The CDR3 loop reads CASSARLANTDTQYF. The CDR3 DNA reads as TGTGCCAGTAGTGCCAGACTAGCGAACACAGATACGCAGTATTTT.